This T cell receptor beta chain was recorded in a study of cytomegalovirus exposure and HLA in healthy donors. Study in general: Earlier work reported approximately 100 million unique TCR beta sequences from 150 million to 200 million T cells. Study outcomes and limitations: Later on, a genetic analysis was performed. It linked a missense variant in DCLRE1C with V- and J-gene trimming of TCR beta. Overall, about 160 TCR beta chains were annotated as cytomegalovirus-associated.

A note on this clone: Its antigen is as yet unknown.

The germline CDR1 and CDR2 sequences are SGHRS and YFSETQ. The ends lost 4 bases at V and 0 bases at J; junction bases unmatched: 8. This CDR3 is built from 17 residues. The PCR used 60 Vbeta and 13 Jbeta primers. Clones were read by immunoSEQ multiplex PCR, and TCRdb kept only the in-frame ones, dropping some. The repertoire consists of approximately 140,000 clones, with approximately 80% occurring once and the leading ten covering roughly 4.6%. Sample: PBMCs. The sequence was obtained from a woman between 45 and 65 years old in good health and CMV-seronegative. The genes are TRBV5-1 and TRBJ2-2; 8 positions agree with TRBD1. The CDR3 bases are TGCGCCAGCAGCAAAACCCCGGGACAGGCGAACACCGGGGAGCTGTTTTTT. Translation: CASSKTPGQANTGELFF.